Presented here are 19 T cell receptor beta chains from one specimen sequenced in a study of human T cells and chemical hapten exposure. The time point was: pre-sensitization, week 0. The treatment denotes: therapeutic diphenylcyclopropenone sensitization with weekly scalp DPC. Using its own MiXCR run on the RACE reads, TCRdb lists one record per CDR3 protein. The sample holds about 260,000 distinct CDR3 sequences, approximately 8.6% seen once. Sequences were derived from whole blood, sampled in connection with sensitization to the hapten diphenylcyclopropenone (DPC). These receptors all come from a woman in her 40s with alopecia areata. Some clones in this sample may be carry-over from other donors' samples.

As DNA, the CDR3 is TGCGCCAGCAGCCTGGACGGATATAATTCACCCCTCCACTTT. As protein: CASSLDGYNSPLHF. The chain recombines TRBV4-3 with TRBJ1-6; D is uncertain. CDR1 LGHNA and CDR2 YSLEER come from the germline V gene. There are 14 residues in the CDR3. V lost 4 bases and J lost 4, with 8 bases in between.

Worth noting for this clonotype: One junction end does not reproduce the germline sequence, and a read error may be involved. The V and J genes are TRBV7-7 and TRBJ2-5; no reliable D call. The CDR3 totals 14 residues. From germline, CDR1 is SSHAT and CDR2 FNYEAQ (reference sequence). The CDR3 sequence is CASSLGSFPSAQYF. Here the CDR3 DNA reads TGTGCTAGCAGCTTAGGCTCGTTCCCGTCGGCCCAGTACTTC.

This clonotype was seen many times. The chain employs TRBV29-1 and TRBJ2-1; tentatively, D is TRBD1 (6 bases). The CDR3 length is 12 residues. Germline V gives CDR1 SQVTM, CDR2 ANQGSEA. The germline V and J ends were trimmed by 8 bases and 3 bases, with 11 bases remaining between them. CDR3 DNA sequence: TGCAGCTTACGGGACAACTACAATGAGCAGTTCTTC. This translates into CSLRDNYNEQFF.

The CDR3 DNA follows: TGCAGCGTTGAAGCACAGGGTCGGAAACTGTTTTTT. Its translation is CSVEAQGRKLFF. The chain carries TRBV29-1 and TRBJ1-4; weak D call: TRBD1 (6 bases). The CDR3 loop spans 12 amino acids. Germline V CDR1 and CDR2: SQVTM, ANQGSEA. Trimming cost V 1 base and J 11 bases, with 11 bases left between them.

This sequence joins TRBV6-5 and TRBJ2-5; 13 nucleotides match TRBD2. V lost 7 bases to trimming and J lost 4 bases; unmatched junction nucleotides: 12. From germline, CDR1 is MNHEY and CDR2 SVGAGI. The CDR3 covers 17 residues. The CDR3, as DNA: TGTGCCAGCACTCGAGGACTAGCGGGGGCGGGGAGAGAGACCCAGTACTTC. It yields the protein CASTRGLAGAGRETQYF.

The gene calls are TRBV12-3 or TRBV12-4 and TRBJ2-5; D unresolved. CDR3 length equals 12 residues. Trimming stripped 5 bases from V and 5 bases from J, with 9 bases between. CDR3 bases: TGTGCCAGCAGTCCCGGTCTGGAGACCCAGTACTTC. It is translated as CASSPGLETQYF.

CDR3 DNA: TGTGCCAGCAGCAAAGCTACAGGCCAAGAGACCCAGTACTTC. Its translation is CASSKATGQETQYF. The chain carries TRBV21-1 and TRBJ2-5; TRBD1 was called by the table and not checked on the DNA. TRBV21-1 is labeled a pseudogene. The CDR3 runs 14 residues.

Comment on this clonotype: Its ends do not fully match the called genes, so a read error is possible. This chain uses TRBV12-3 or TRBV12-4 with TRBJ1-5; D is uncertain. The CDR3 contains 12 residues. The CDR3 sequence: CASRRDGQHQHF. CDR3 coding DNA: TGTGCCAGCAGGCGTGACGGTCAGCACCAGCATTTT.

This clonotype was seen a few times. Here the CDR3 reads CASSYVPAEQFF. In DNA form, the CDR3 reads TGTGCCAGCAGTTACGTCCCGGCTGAGCAGTTCTTC. The chain combines TRBV6-2 or TRBV6-3 with TRBJ2-1; D remains unclear. CDR1 is MNHEY and CDR2 is SVGEGT in the germline V gene. V lost 2 bases and J 9 bases, leaving 8 bases between the germline ends. The CDR3 runs to 12 residues.

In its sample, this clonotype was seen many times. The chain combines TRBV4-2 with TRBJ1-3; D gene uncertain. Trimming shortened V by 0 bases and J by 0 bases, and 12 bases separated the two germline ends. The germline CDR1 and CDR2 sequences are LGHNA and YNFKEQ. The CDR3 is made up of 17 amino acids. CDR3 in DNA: TGTGCCAGCAGCCAAGATCTTACGGGCCTCTCTGGAAACACCATATATTTT. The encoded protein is CASSQDLTGLSGNTIYF.

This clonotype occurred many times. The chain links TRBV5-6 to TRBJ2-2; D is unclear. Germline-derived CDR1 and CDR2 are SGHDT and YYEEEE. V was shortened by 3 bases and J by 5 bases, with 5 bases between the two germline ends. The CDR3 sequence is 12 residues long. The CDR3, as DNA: TGTGCCAGCAGCTCTTATACCGGGGAGCTGTTTTTT. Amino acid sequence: CASSSYTGELFF.

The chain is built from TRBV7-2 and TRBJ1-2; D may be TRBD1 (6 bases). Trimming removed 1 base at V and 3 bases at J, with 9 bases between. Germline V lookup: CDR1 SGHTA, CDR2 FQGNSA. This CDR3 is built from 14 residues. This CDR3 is CASSLGQDDYGYTF. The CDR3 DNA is TGTGCCAGCAGCTTAGGACAGGACGACTATGGCTACACCTTC.

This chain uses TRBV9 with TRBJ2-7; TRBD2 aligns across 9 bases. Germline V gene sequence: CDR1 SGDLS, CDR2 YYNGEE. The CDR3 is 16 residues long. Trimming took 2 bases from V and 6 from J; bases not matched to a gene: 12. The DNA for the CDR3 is TGTGCCAGCAGCGTCGGAGGGGGGACTAGCCCTCTCGAGCAGTACTTC. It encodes CASSVGGGTSPLEQYF.

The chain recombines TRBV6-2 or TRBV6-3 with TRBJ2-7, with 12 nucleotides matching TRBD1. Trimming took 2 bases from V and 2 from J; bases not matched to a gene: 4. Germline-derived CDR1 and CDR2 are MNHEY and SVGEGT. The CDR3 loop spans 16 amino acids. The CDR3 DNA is TGTGCCAGCAGTTACGGGACAGGGGGCCTCGCCTACGAGCAGTACTTC. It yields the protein CASSYGTGGLAYEQYF.

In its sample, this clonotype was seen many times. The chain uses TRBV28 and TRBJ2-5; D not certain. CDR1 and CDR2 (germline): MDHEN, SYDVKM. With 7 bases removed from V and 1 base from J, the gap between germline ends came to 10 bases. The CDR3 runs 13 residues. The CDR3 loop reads CASIPSGQETQYF. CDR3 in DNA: TGTGCCAGCATCCCATCCGGCCAAGAGACCCAGTACTTC.

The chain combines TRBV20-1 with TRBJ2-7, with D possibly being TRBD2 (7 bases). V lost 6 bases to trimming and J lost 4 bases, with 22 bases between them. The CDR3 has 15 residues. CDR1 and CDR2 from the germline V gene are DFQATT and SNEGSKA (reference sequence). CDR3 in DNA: TGCAGTGCGCTGAAGGGGGAGGGCTTAGGGTACGAGCAGTACTTC. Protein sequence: CSALKGEGLGYEQYF.

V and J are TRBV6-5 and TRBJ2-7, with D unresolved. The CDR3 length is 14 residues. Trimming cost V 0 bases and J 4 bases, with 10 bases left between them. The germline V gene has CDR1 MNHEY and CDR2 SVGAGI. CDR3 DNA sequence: TGTGCCAGCAGTTACTCGAGCACGGGTTACGAGCAGTACTTC. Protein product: CASSYSSTGYEQYF.

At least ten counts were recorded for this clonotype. The CDR3 is CASSPTPGQGDTDTQYF. DNA for the CDR3: TGTGCCAGCAGTCCGACGCCGGGACAGGGAGATACAGATACGCAGTATTTT. V gene TRBV28 combines with J gene TRBJ2-3, with 9 bases aligning to TRBD1. Germline V lookup: CDR1 MDHEN, CDR2 SYDVKM. Unmatched junction bases numbered 12, after V lost 5 bases and J lost 3 bases. The CDR3 has 17 residues.

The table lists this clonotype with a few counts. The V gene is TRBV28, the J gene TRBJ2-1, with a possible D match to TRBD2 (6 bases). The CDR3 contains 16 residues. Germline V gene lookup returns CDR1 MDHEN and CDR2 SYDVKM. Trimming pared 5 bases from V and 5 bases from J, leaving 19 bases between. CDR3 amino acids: CASSTPAGVGHNEQFF. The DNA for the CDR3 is TGTGCCAGCAGTACACCAGCGGGTGTGGGGCACAATGAGCAGTTCTTC.